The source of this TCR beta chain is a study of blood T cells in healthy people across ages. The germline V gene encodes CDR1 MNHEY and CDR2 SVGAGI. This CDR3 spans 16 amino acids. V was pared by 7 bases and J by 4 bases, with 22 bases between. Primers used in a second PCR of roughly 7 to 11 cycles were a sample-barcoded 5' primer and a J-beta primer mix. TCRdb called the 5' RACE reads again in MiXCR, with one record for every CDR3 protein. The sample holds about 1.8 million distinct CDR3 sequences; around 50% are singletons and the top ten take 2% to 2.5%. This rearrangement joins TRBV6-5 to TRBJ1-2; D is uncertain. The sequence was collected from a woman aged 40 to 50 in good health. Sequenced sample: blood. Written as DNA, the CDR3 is TGTGCCAGCACCGCCCGTCAGACGACCAACCCCTATGGCTACACCTTC. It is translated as CASTARQTTNPYGYTF.